This note documents a single T cell receptor (beta chain) sequence. What antigen it recognizes has not been identified. No quality values exist for individual bases; no much larger clone is one base distant. The data originate from a study of long-term antiretroviral therapy in people with HIV (dated by TCRdb to about 2022). Concerning the study at large: The earliest samples were collected approximately a decade before the 2015 WHO recommendation for immediate ART, a period when ART was typically delayed until CD4 counts fell. This retrospective serial study examined whether starting ART and sustained HIV suppression were associated with changes in the composition and diversity of the TRB repertoire in peripheral blood. From some 27 adults with confirmed HIV infection, the cohort provided under 200 cryopreserved PBMC samples, gathered serially across a mean of approximately six years (range 1-12). Eleven of the 30 participants with HIV were female. No cross-contamination during QIAcube processing was shown when test extractions of a monoclonal T-cell line were performed alongside around 30 polyclonal samples. Broader findings and caveats from the paper: Unsorted PBMC were profiled instead of sorted CD4+ and CD8+ T cells because pre-ART samples had limited cell numbers. Because PBMC availability was limited, only the TCR beta chain was sequenced, with no alpha chain pairing. Compared with controls, HIV repertoires had narrower CDR3 length ranges, and the network structure pointed to an antigen-experienced repertoire that shifted only slightly toward naive after ART. At every time point, the repertoire was dominated by expanded TRB clones first identified before ART initiation, although this dominance fluctuated and, in many PLHIV, declined after ART. The samples span the years 2004 to 2017, and the ART regimens used may be less effective than current regimens. A significant increase in TRB diversity was found to be associated with ART initiation, although TRB diversity was observed to remain significantly below that of transplant donor controls even after long-term ART. Inferences about post-ART repertoire changes are limited because no data were available on ART adherence, viral resistance or therapy changes.

The immunoSEQ hsTCRB v3.0 assay was used at survey level resolution for TRB variable region sequencing. The target sequencing depth for TRB was 40,000-50,000 T-cell genomes per sample. An Illumina MiSeq with a v3 150-cycle kit was used to sequence the pooled TRB libraries. In the paper's pipeline: Repertoire analysis was run in R within a reproducible Nextflow workflow that covered QC, data transformation and analysis. Custom analyses were implemented in LymphoSeq2, an R package for AIRR-Seq data exploration. Several samples that yielded fewer than 5000 total TRB sequences were excluded, so that more than 150 HIV repertoires were analyzed. Among the approximately 180 retained HIV repertoires, some 57 were collected before ART initiation and about 130 were collected after ART initiation. Repertoires were downsampled to 5000 TRB nucleotide sequences, and summary statistics were averaged over 100 downsampling iterations. The analysis kept only TRB sequences whose CDR3 regions were at least seven amino acids long. Diversity was assessed using a clonality score derived from Shannon entropy and using the Gini coefficient. In the repertoire networks, any two of the top 5000 CDR3 amino acid sequences were connected whenever the two sequences differed by an edit distance of one. GLIPH2 predicted antigen specificity groups and MHC restriction for TRB CDR3 amino acid sequences. CDR3 amino acid sequences were matched against VDJdb and McPAS-TCR to flag known CMV, EBV, HIV or tissue antigen associations. Pre-ART, post-ART and control groups were compared with Wilcoxon signed-rank tests and Holm-Bonferroni correction. TCRdb took this table from immuneACCESS and kept in-frame rearrangements with V and J called. Such tables lack part of the clones; where checked against another copy, unresolved V genes explain under half of the gap, and the rest is unexplained. The V and J calls and clone size come from that table; D and trimming were worked out from the DNA. The sample table shows tens of thousands of clones, and just under 85% are seen once. Clones ranked in the top ten supply approximately 5.6% of the sample.

Inclusion was restricted to participants for whom at least one PBMC sample before ART initiation and at least two post-ART samples were available. Treatment was received in the United States of America by all participants with HIV. Before DNA extraction, cryopreserved samples of about 0.9-10 million PBMC were thawed and then washed. At the time of the earliest PBMC sample, participants with HIV were aged between 23 and 54 years. PBMC samples from each participant spanned 1-4 timepoints before ART initiation and 2-8 timepoints after ART initiation, with a median of 7 samples. Serial HIV viral load, CD4+ T-cell count, ART history and demographic data were obtained for every participant. Using a Qiagen kit on a QIAcube, genomic DNA was extracted from unsorted PBMC, with samples processed in batches of 12. V is clipped by 3 bases and J by 3 bases, and the sequence between their germline boundaries is 12 bases long. CDR1 and CDR2 are drawn from the germline V gene: MRHNA, SNTAGT. Its CDR3 holds 14 amino acids, cysteine through phenylalanine. The DNA shown is the 42-base CDR3, in frame from base 1.

The sequence came from a man aged 30 to 45 with HIV. The chain is encoded by TRBV6-4 joined to TRBJ2-7; the D segment may tentatively be TRBD1 or TRBD2, each giving 5 matched bases. The sample consisted of unsorted PBMCs, taken 0.7 years before starting antiretroviral therapy. The CDR3 sequence is CASSDDRDYYEQYF. Here is the DNA: TGTGCCAGCAGTGATGACAGAGACTACTACGAGCAGTACTTC.